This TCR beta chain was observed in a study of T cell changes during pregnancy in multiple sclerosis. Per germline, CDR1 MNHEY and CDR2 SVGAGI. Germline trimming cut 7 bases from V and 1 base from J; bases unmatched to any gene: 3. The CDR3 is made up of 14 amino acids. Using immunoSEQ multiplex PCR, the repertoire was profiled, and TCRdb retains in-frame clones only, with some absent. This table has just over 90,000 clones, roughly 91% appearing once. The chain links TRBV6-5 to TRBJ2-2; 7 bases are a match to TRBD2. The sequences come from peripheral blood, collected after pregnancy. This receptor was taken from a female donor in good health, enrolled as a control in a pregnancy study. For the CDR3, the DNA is TGTGCCAGCACCTTAGCGGGGAACACCGGGGAGCTGTTTTTT. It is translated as CASTLAGNTGELFF.